The sequence of this TCR beta chain was determined in a study of regulatory T cells in long-lasting Graves disease. Documented time point: newly diagnosed GD, antithyroid drugs for less than 3 months. Extracted PBMC RNA gave rise to the TCR library. This clonotype came up a few times. Investigators prepared the TCR beta libraries by applying iRepertoire HTBI primers and Arm-PCR of CDR3 regions. TCRdb re-analysed the multiplex PCR reads in MiXCR, keeping a single row per CDR3 protein. The sample consists of more than 450,000 distinct CDR3 sequences, 15% to 20% of them appearing once. This same sample was also part of a study on T cells in Graves' hyperthyroidism and ophthalmopathy.

The receptor's source is a man aged 40-49 years with Graves disease. This specimen consisted of peripheral blood mononuclear cells (PBMCs), obtained at new diagnosis, from a patient treated with antithyroid drugs.

CDR3 sequence (DNA): TGCAGTGCTAGAGCACTGGTAAGCTCCTACAATGAGCAGTTCTTC. As protein: CSARALVSSYNEQFF. V and J are TRBV20-1 and TRBJ2-1; D not certain. The V and J ends lost 1 base and 0 bases respectively, with 10 bases between them. The CDR3 is 15 amino acids. CDR1 and CDR2 from the germline V gene are DFQATT and SNEGSKA (reference sequence).